The entry that follows covers one TCR beta chain sequence. What it binds is unknown. This record belongs to a study of cytomegalovirus exposure and HLA in healthy donors. Study information: Earlier, approximately 110 million unique TCR beta sequences were recovered from around 180 million T cells by an analysis. Study findings and constraints: Excluded were some V segments that proved indistinguishable, including TRBV6-2 and TRBV6-3. A later analysis appeared to link common viral pathogens to several of the most significant clusters.

CDR3 length: 17 residues. From germline, CDR1 is ENHRY and CDR2 SYGVKD. V dropped 6 bases and J dropped 1 base, with 18 bases sitting between them. With 60 Vbeta and 13 Jbeta primers, the PCR was carried out. The assay was immunoSEQ multiplex PCR, and TCRdb's table has in-frame clones only and misses some. The sample contains about 140,000 clones, almost 85% of which appear only once. Sequenced: PBMCs. The clonotype was recovered from a woman aged 55-75 years in good health and CMV-seropositive. V usage is TRBV10-3 and J usage is TRBJ2-2; D not certain. This chain's CDR3 is CAISGTSWRLNTGELFF. CDR3 DNA sequence: TGTGCCATCAGCGGCACCTCTTGGCGGCTGAACACCGGGGAGCTGTTTTTT.